Presented here are 24 T cell receptor beta chains from one specimen sequenced in a study of T cell repertoires in cytomegalovirus infection. No cognate antigen is known for these TCRs. From the reads, TCRdb called clonotypes with MiXCR, one entry per CDR3 protein. The data show about 770,000 distinct CDR3 sequences, almost 30% seen once. Here the sequenced sample was cultured CD8+ T cells from PBMCs, taken from culture after CMV antigen stimulation. These receptors were obtained from a human donor in good health (CMV status not recorded). Some clones in this sample may be carry-over from other donors' samples.

The genes are TRBV7-9 and TRBJ1-2; no reliable D call. Germline-derived CDR1 and CDR2 are SEHNR and FQNEAQ (reference sequence). Trimming took off 5 bases at V and 0 bases at J, with 28 bases between the two ends. The CDR3 has 20 residues. The CDR3 here is CASSLLLFQTDGTPNYGYTF. CDR3 sequence (DNA): TGTGCCAGCAGCCTACTCCTTTTTCAGACCGACGGCACGCCTAACTATGGCTACACCTTC.

This clonotype was seen at least ten times. The CDR3 protein is CASSLWGTDLNTEAFF. CDR3 sequence (DNA): TGTGCCAGCAGCTTATGGGGCACGGACCTGAACACTGAAGCTTTCTTT. J is TRBJ1-1 and V is TRBV7-2; D is possibly TRBD1 (5 bases). The CDR3 extends over 16 amino acids. CDR1 and CDR2 from the germline V gene are SGHTA and FQGNSA. Trimming removed 2 bases at V and 0 bases at J, with 13 bases between.

The chain is built from TRBV12-3 or TRBV12-4 and TRBJ1-2; the match to TRBD1 covers 7 bases. The CDR3 contains 15 residues. V shed 1 base and J 8 bases; nucleotides not matched to a gene: 10. CDR3 sequence reads: CASSLGDSIKLGYTF. As DNA, the CDR3 is TGTGCCAGCAGTTTAGGGGACAGTATTAAGCTAGGCTACACCTTC.

This clonotype was found a few times. J is TRBJ2-1 and V is TRBV5-6; D not certain. Germline V CDR1 and CDR2: SGHDT, YYEEEE. The CDR3 extends over 16 amino acids. V gave up 0 bases and J gave up 2 bases, with 12 bases separating them. Here the CDR3 DNA reads TGTGCCAGCAGCTTGGAGGGCTTCTCAACCTACAATGAGCAGTTCTTC. It yields the protein CASSLEGFSTYNEQFF. The full variable domain, rest sourced from reference TRBV5-6 and TRBJ2-1, is DAGVTQSPTHLIKTRGQQVTLRCSPKSGHDTVSWYQQALGQGPQFIFQYYEEEERQRGNFPDRFSGHQFPNYSSELNVNALLLGDSALYLCASSLEGFSTYNEQFFGPGTRLTVL.

This clonotype came up once. V gene TRBV9 combines with J gene TRBJ1-1; the match to TRBD1 covers 7 bases. In germline, CDR1 is SGDLS, CDR2 YYNGEE. The CDR3 is 13 residues long. J lost 4 bases, V lost 0 bases, and 0 bases had no gene match. As DNA, the CDR3 is TGTGCCAGCAGCGTAGAGGGGGCCACTGAAGCTTTCTTT. It yields the protein CASSVEGATEAFF.

V and J are TRBV6-6 and TRBJ2-1; possible D gene TRBD2, 6 bases. The germline gives CDR1 MNHNY, CDR2 SVGAGI (reference sequence). This CDR3 is 16 amino acids long. Trimming removed 2 bases at V and 0 bases at J, with 11 bases between. CDR3 amino acids: CASSYLYGSSYNEQFF. For the CDR3, the DNA is TGTGCCAGCAGTTACCTTTACGGGAGCTCCTACAATGAGCAGTTCTTC.

This chain connects TRBV7-2 to TRBJ2-7; 7 bases fit TRBD2. CDR3 length equals 15 residues. Germline values: CDR1 SGHTA, CDR2 FQGNSA. J lost 2 bases, V lost 4 bases, and 8 bases had no gene match. The CDR3 coding sequence is TGTGCCAGCAGCTCGGCGGGGGAAGCCGCCTACGAGCAGTACTTC. It encodes CASSSAGEAAYEQYF.

The V and J genes are TRBV6-2 or TRBV6-3 and TRBJ2-7; 9 nucleotides match TRBD1. Looked up from germline, CDR1 is MNHEY and CDR2 is SVGEGT. The length of the CDR3 is 14 residues. V gave up 6 bases and J gave up 7 bases; unmatched junction bases: 10. Here the CDR3 reads CASSHSRDRVEQYV. The DNA of the CDR3 is TGTGCCAGCAGCCATAGCCGGGACAGGGTTGAGCAGTACGTC.

In this sample, this clonotype turned up once. This rearrangement joins TRBV6-6 to TRBJ1-1, with TRBD1 matching over 8 bases. The V and J ends lost 8 bases and 10 bases, in that order; junction bases with no gene match: 9. CDR3 length: 12 residues. Germline V gene lookup returns CDR1 MNHNY and CDR2 SVGAGI (reference sequence). The CDR3: CASFGQGVRAFF. CDR3 nucleotides: TGTGCCAGCTTCGGACAGGGAGTGCGAGCTTTCTTT.

Regarding this clonotype: Germline and junction disagree at one end, which may indicate a read error. The genes are TRBV12-3 or TRBV12-4 and TRBJ1-3; D uncertain. The CDR3 totals 12 residues. In DNA, the CDR3 is TGTGCCAGCACTCACTTGGGAAGCACCATATATTTT. Encoded protein: CASTHLGSTIYF.

The gene calls are TRBV7-9 and TRBJ2-1; 9 positions agree with TRBD1. The J segment lost 6 bases and the V segment lost 5 bases, leaving 8 bases of the junction unmatched. This CDR3 contains 15 residues. Looked up from germline, CDR1 is SEHNR and CDR2 is FQNEAQ (reference sequence). This chain's CDR3 is CASSDPGQGSNEQFF. Here the CDR3 DNA reads TGTGCCAGCAGCGACCCGGGACAGGGAAGCAATGAGCAGTTCTTC.

The J gene is TRBJ1-1, the V gene TRBV10-3, with D hard to call. The germline CDR1 and CDR2 sequences are ENHRY and SYGVKD. This CDR3 has 12 residues. V shed 7 bases and J shed 6 bases, with 12 bases lying between them. For the CDR3, the DNA is TGTGCCATCACGGCCGGAGCTTCTGAAGCTTTCTTT. It translates to CAITAGASEAFF.

Many counts were recorded for this clonotype. This chain joins TRBV7-6 and TRBJ2-2, with a possible D match to TRBD1 (6 bases). CDR1 is SGHVS and CDR2 is FNYEAQ in the germline V gene. The CDR3 consists of 18 residues. Trimming cost V 0 bases and J 1 base, with 15 bases left between them. CDR3 amino acids: CASSLAGSGAGNTGELFF. For the CDR3, the DNA is TGTGCCAGCAGCTTAGCCGGATCAGGGGCCGGGAACACCGGGGAGCTGTTTTTT.

The V call is TRBV7-9, the J call TRBJ1-2; the D is unclear. V was clipped by 1 base and J by 2 bases, with 14 bases between them. The germline V gene has CDR1 SEHNR and CDR2 FQNEAQ (reference sequence). This CDR3 spans 16 amino acids. The CDR3 DNA sequence: TGTGCCAGCAGCTTAGACGGACGTCCCTCAAACTATGGCTACACCTTC. Residues: CASSLDGRPSNYGYTF.

This clonotype was picked up many times. This rearrangement joins TRBV7-9 to TRBJ2-7, with 12 bases identical to TRBD1. This CDR3 spans 18 amino acids. Germline lookup yields CDR1 SEHNR and CDR2 FQNEAQ (reference sequence). With 5 bases clipped from V and 0 bases from J, the junction kept 11 bases outside the gene matches. This chain's CDR3 is CASSVGTGGGLTSYEQYF. The DNA for the CDR3 is TGTGCCAGCAGCGTAGGGACAGGGGGCGGGCTCACCTCCTACGAGCAGTACTTC.

V gene TRBV6-2 or TRBV6-3 combines with J gene TRBJ2-7, with 8 bases fitting TRBD2. The trim removed 8 bases at V and 2 bases at J, leaving 8 bases unmatched. The CDR3 totals 14 residues. CDR1 MNHEY and CDR2 SVGEGT come from the germline V gene. The CDR3, as DNA: TGTGCCAGCCTAATAGCGGGGAAGACCTACGAGCAGTACGTC. Its protein is CASLIAGKTYEQYV.

V and J are TRBV5-6 and TRBJ2-7, with TRBD2 as a possible D gene (6 bases). The CDR3 is 13 residues long. The V gene's germline CDR1 is SGHDT and CDR2 YYEEEE. V shed 4 bases and J shed 0 bases, with 8 bases lying between them. The CDR3 protein is CASSRGISYEQYV. The CDR3 DNA is TGTGCCAGCAGCCGGGGGATCTCCTACGAGCAGTACGTC.

This chain connects TRBV2 to TRBJ1-2; TRBD1 matches 7 bases. This CDR3 contains 12 residues. J lost 5 bases, V lost 8 bases, and 5 bases had no gene match. The germline V gene has CDR1 SNHLY and CDR2 FYNNEI. The CDR3 bases are TGTGCCAGCCCGGGGACAGCTTATGGCTACACCTTC. Protein: CASPGTAYGYTF.

The V and J genes are TRBV4-1 and TRBJ1-2, with D hard to call. The germline CDR1 and CDR2 sequences are MGHRA and YSYEKL. The CDR3 is 14 amino acids. Trimming stripped 2 bases from V and 6 bases from J, with 13 bases between. CDR3: CASSQMGGQDGYTF. Here the CDR3 DNA reads TGCGCCAGCAGCCAAATGGGTGGGCAGGATGGCTACACCTTC.

This chain connects TRBV25-1 to TRBJ2-7, with D unresolved. Trimming removed 4 bases from V and 4 bases from J, with 5 bases in between. CDR3 length: 11 residues. Germline CDR1 is MGHDK and CDR2 is SYGVNS. CDR3 amino acids: CASSAGYEQYV. The CDR3 DNA follows: TGTGCCAGCAGTGCTGGGTACGAGCAGTACGTC.

In this sample, this clonotype turned up a few times. This rearrangement joins TRBV6-1 to TRBJ1-5; D not resolved. Germline CDR1 is MNHNS and CDR2 is SASEGT. The CDR3 spans 19 residues. Trimming removed 10 bases from V and 0 bases from J, with 28 bases in between. The CDR3 sequence: CATQNKPYPGLYSNQPQHF. The DNA for the CDR3 is TGTGCCACGCAAAACAAACCATATCCCGGATTGTATAGCAATCAGCCCCAGCATTTT.

This clonotype was recorded a few times. V usage is TRBV27 and J usage is TRBJ2-7; perhaps TRBD1 as D (6 bases). Trimming pared 5 bases from V and 0 bases from J, leaving 26 bases between. Germline V lookup: CDR1 MNHEY, CDR2 SMNVEV (reference sequence). The CDR3 extends over 19 amino acids. The CDR3 loop is CASSPTPTGTPDTSYEQYV. For the CDR3, the DNA is TGTGCCAGCAGTCCCACCCCCACCGGGACACCGGATACCTCCTACGAGCAGTACGTC.

With respect to this clonotype: One junction end disagrees with the germline gene, perhaps due to a read error. V gene TRBV12-3 or TRBV12-4 combines with J gene TRBJ2-6; D is undetermined. The CDR3 covers 11 residues. In DNA, the CDR3 is TGTGCCAGCAGCCCTTCCAACTTCCTGACTTTC. Protein product: CASSPSNFLTF.

There are a few counts of this clonotype. The chain uses TRBV12-3 or TRBV12-4 and TRBJ1-1; D not resolved. CDR3 length: 14 amino acids. V was cut by 5 bases and J by 1 base, with 11 bases left in between. CDR3 nucleotide sequence: TGTGCCAGCAGTCCCCGTTTGGGGAACACTGAAGCTTTCTTT. Protein product: CASSPRLGNTEAFF.